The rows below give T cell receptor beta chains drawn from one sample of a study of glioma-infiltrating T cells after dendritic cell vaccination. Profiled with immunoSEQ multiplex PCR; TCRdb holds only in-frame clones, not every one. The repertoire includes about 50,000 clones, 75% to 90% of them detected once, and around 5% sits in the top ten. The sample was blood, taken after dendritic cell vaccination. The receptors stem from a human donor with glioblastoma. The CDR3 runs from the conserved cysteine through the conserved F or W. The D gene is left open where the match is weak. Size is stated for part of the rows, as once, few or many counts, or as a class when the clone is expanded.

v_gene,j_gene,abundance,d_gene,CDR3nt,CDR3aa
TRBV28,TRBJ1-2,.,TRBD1,TGTGCCAGCAGTCCAGGGGGTGTGATAGGCTATTTC,CASSPGGVIGYF
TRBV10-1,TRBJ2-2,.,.,TGCGCCAGCAGTGGAAGGGAAACAGGGTCCGTTTCTCGGAACACCGGGGAGCTGTTTTTT,CASSGRETGSVSRNTGELFF
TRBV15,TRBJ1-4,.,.,TGTGCCACCAGGGGACAACCAACTAATGAAAAACTGTTTTTT,CATRGQPTNEKLFF
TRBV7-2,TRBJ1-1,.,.,TGTGCCAGCAGAACAGGGTCGGGCACTGAAGCTTTCTTT,CASRTGSGTEAFF
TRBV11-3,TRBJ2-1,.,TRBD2,TGTGCCAGCAGCTTAGTACCAGCGGGATACAATGAGCAGTTCTTC,CASSLVPAGYNEQFF
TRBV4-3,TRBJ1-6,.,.,TGCGCCAGCAGCCAAGATCCCACAGCTTCAAATTCACCCCTCCACTTT,CASSQDPTASNSPLHF
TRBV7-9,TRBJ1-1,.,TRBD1,TGTGCCAGCAGCTTAGCGAGGGGGCGATGGACTGAAGCTTTCTTT,CASSLARGRWTEAFF
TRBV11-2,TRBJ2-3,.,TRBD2,TGTGCCAGCAGCTTAGGGTCCAGCGGGAGAGCAGATACGCAGTATTTT,CASSLGSSGRADTQYF
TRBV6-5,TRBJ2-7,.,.,TGTGCCAGCAGTTACTCTAGTCCTTATCGCTACGAGCAGTACTTC,CASSYSSPYRYEQYF
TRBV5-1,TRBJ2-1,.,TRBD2,TGCGCCAGCAGCAGACTAGCGGGGAGAGACAATGAGCAGTTCTTC,CASSRLAGRDNEQFF
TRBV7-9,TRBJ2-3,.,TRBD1,TGTGCCAGCAGCTCAAAAAGCGGGACAGGGATCACAGATACGCAGTATTTT,CASSSKSGTGITDTQYF
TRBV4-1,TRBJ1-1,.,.,TGCGCCAGCAGCCACCCGGGGGACACTGAAGCTTTCTTT,CASSHPGDTEAFF
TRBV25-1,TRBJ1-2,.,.,TGTGCCAGCAGAACAGGGACCTATGGCTACACCTTC,CASRTGTYGYTF
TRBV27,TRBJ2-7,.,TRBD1,TGTGCCAGCAGTCCATGGACAGGGAGAAGCTCCTACGAGCAGTACTTC,CASSPWTGRSSYEQYF
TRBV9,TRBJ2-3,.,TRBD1,TGTGCCAGCAGCGGCCGGGACAGGCTACCAGATACGCAGTATTTT,CASSGRDRLPDTQYF
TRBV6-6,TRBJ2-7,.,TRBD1,TGTGCCAGCAGATTACGGGACAGTTCCTACGAGCAGTACTTC,CASRLRDSSYEQYF
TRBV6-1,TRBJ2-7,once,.,TGTGCCAGCAGTGAAGCGCGGCAATTTAACTCCTACGAGCAGTACTTC,CASSEARQFNSYEQYF
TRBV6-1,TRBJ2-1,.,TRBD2,TGTGCCAGCAGTGACGGGACTAGCGCGTACAATGAGCAGTTCTTC,CASSDGTSAYNEQFF
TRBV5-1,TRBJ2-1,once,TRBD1,TGCGCCAGCAGGGAGTTATGGGACAGGGGTCGGAATGAGCAGTTCTTC,CASRELWDRGRNEQFF
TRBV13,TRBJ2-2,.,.,TGTGCCAGCAGCAACCGCGAGGTGGAGCTGTTTTTT,CASSNREVELFF
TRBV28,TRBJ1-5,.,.,TGTGCCAGCGCGCAGGGTCGGCAGCCCCAGCATTTT,CASAQGRQPQHF
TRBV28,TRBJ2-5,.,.,TGTGCCAGCAGTTTATCCCTAGCGTTCCAAGAGACCCAGTACTTC,CASSLSLAFQETQYF
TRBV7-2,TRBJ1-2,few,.,TGTGCCAGCAGCTTAGCTACTCCGGACACGGCGGGATACACCTTC,CASSLATPDTAGYTF
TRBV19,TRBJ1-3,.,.,TGTGCCAGTAGTATCGCCGGGGTCCCTGGAAACACCATATATTTT,CASSIAGVPGNTIYF
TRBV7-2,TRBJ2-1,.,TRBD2,TGTGCCAGCAGCTTCGGACTAGCGCCGGGGGATGAGCAGTTCTTC,CASSFGLAPGDEQFF
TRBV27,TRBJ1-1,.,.,TGTGCCAGCAGTTTATCACAGGTAAACACTGAAGCTTTCTTT,CASSLSQVNTEAFF
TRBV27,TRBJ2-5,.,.,TGTGCCAGCAGTTTTTCCCTCCAGGGGCCCGACCAGTACTTC,CASSFSLQGPDQYF
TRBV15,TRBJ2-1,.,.,TGTGCCACCAGCAGAGCCTCGAGGAGTGACAGATTCGGGCAGTTCTTC,CATSRASRSDRFGQFF
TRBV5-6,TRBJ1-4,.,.,TGTGCCAGCAGCCATCGGCAGGTATTGGGCGAAAAACTGTTTTTT,CASSHRQVLGEKLFF
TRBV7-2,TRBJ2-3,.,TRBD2,TGTGCCAGCAGCGCTGGAGGGAGCGGGAGGATCCATACGCAGTATTTT,CASSAGGSGRIHTQYF
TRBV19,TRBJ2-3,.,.,TGTGCCAGTAGTCTACCGGGACAATCACGCACAGATACGCAGTATTTT,CASSLPGQSRTDTQYF
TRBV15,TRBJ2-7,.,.,TGTGCCACCAGCGGTCACAGGGATACCTCCTACGAGCAGTACTTC,CATSGHRDTSYEQYF
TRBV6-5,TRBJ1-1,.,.,TGTGCCAGCACTCCTTCTCGGGGGGACACTGAAGCTTTCTTT,CASTPSRGDTEAFF
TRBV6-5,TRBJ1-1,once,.,TGTGCCAGCAGTTACATCACGGGGGTAGTCACTGAAGCTTTCTTT,CASSYITGVVTEAFF
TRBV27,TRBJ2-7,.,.,TGTGCCAGCAGTTTTAACAGCCACTACGAGCAGTACTTC,CASSFNSHYEQYF
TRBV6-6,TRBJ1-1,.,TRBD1,TGTGCCAGCAGTTACAACAGGGGGGAGGCCACTGAAGCTTTCTTT,CASSYNRGEATEAFF
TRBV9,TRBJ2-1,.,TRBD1,TGTGCCAGCAGCGTAGCCGGACAGGGTATGAATGAGCAGTTCTTC,CASSVAGQGMNEQFF
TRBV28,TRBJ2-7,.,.,TGTGCCAGCAATGACAGGAGGCTCTCCTACGAGCAGTACTTC,CASNDRRLSYEQYF